This T cell receptor beta chain was observed in a study of blood T cell repertoires in COVID-19. Germline V gene data show CDR1 as LNHDA and CDR2 as SQIVND (reference sequence). V gave up 3 bases and J gave up 6 bases; unmatched junction bases: 9. The CDR3 sequence is 17 residues long. Some clones are missing from TCRdb's copy, which holds only in-frame ones; the method was immunoSEQ multiplex PCR. The data contain about 160,000 clones, approximately 87% of them singletons. This TCR derives from a woman aged 45-59 years who had recovered from COVID-19. V usage is TRBV19 and J usage is TRBJ1-4; 11 nucleotides align to TRBD1. Source material: PBMCs or T cells enriched from blood (not recorded which). CDR3: CASSIGTGGLEDEKLFF. The CDR3 DNA is TGTGCCAGTAGTATTGGGACAGGGGGTCTTGAAGATGAAAAACTGTTTTTT.